These 27 T cell receptor beta chains were sequenced from one sample in a study of blood T cell repertoires in COVID-19. The method was immunoSEQ multiplex PCR; TCRdb's version includes in-frame clones alone and lacks a portion of them. The data contain 200,000 to 250,000 clones, more than 80% of them singletons. The source material was PBMCs or T cells enriched from blood (not recorded which). The receptors shown here come from a man between 60 and 75 years old who had recovered from COVID-19.

The chain couples TRBV24-1 to TRBJ1-5, with 9 bases lining up with TRBD1. The CDR3 extends over 14 amino acids. V dropped 4 bases and J dropped 7; count of bases not matched to a gene: 4. CDR1 and CDR2 from the germline V gene are KGHDR and SFDVKD. The CDR3 reads CATSEGTGRQPQHF. In DNA, the CDR3 is TGTGCCACCAGTGAGGGGACAGGGCGCCAGCCCCAGCATTTT.

The chain uses TRBV29-1 and TRBJ1-2, with a tentative D call TRBD1 (5 bases). V gave up 6 bases and J gave up 11 bases, with 19 bases separating them. CDR1 SQVTM and CDR2 ANQGSEA come from the germline V gene. The CDR3 extends over 12 amino acids. The CDR3 DNA reads as TGCAGCGTGAGGGTGGAGGGTTCAGGGTACACCTTC. It codes for CSVRVEGSGYTF. Full variable domain (missing parts from reference TRBV29-1 and TRBJ1-2): SAVISQKPSRDICQRGTSLTIQCQVDSQVTMMFWYRQQPGQSLTLIATANQGSEATYESGFVIDKFPISRPNLTFSTLTVSNMSPEDSSIYLCSVRVEGSGYTFGSGTRLTVV.

V gene TRBV4-1 combines with J gene TRBJ2-3; 11 nucleotides line up with TRBD2. The CDR3 runs to 19 residues. Unmatched junction bases numbered 14, after V lost 0 bases and J lost 6 bases. Germline CDR1 MGHRA, CDR2 YSYEKL. The CDR3 region has the DNA TGCGCCAGCAGCCAAGAGATTTTAGAGGTAGCGGGGGGGTATGATACGCAGTATTTT. It yields the protein CASSQEILEVAGGYDTQYF.

CDR3: CAWSPGQVNQPQHF. As DNA, the CDR3 is TGTGCCTGGAGTCCCGGACAGGTTAATCAGCCCCAGCATTTT. J is TRBJ1-5 and V is TRBV30; TRBD1 matches at 7 bases. Unmatched junction bases numbered 5, after V lost 2 bases and J lost 4 bases. Germline CDR1 is GTSNPN and CDR2 is SVGIG (reference sequence). The CDR3 loop spans 14 amino acids.

This clone was seen a single time. The V and J genes are TRBV10-2 and TRBJ2-7, with TRBD1 identical over 7 bases. From germline, CDR1 is WSHSY and CDR2 SAAADI. V was clipped by 5 bases and J by 0 bases; unmatched bases: 1. This CDR3 is 13 amino acids long. The CDR3 loop reads CASSRTGSYEQYF. DNA of the CDR3: TGCGCCAGCAGTCGGACAGGCTCCTACGAGCAGTACTTC.

V and J are TRBV12-5 and TRBJ2-2, with D perhaps TRBD1 (5 bases). The V end lost 5 bases, the J end lost 0 bases, and 10 bases lay between the germline ends. Germline CDR1 is LGHNT and CDR2 is FRNRAP. This CDR3 is built from 15 residues. The DNA for the CDR3 is TGTGCTAGTGGTACAGGATACGCGAACACCGGGGAGCTGTTTTTT. The encoded protein is CASGTGYANTGELFF.

CDR3 bases: TGCGCCAGCAGTCTAAGGACATCGGTCAACCAAGAGACCCAGTACTTC. Translation gives CASSLRTSVNQETQYF. V usage is TRBV23-1 and J usage is TRBJ2-5; TRBD1 might be the D (5 bases). TRBV23-1 is reported as an ORF; its role is uncertain. The CDR3 spans 16 residues. The germline V and J ends were trimmed by 4 bases and 0 bases, with 15 bases remaining between them.

In nucleotides, the CDR3 is TGTGCCAGCAGCGTAGCTACGGGACAGGGGGGCACCGGGGAGCTGTTTTTT. The encoded protein is CASSVATGQGGTGELFF. The chain combines TRBV9 with TRBJ2-2; 11 bases are a match to TRBD1. Germline V lookup: CDR1 SGDLS, CDR2 YYNGEE. After removal of 0 bases from V and 4 bases from J, the junction contained 5 bases not matched to a gene. This CDR3 comprises 17 residues.

This chain connects TRBV7-9 to TRBJ2-7; D remains ambiguous. From germline, CDR1 is SEHNR and CDR2 FQNEAQ (reference sequence). The V and J ends lost 1 base and 0 bases respectively, with 10 bases between them. CDR3 size: 15 residues. CDR3 in DNA: TGTGCCAGCAGCTTAGGGCCACAGAGCTCCTACGAGCAGTACTTC. This translates into CASSLGPQSSYEQYF.

This clone appeared once. The gene calls are TRBV5-1 and TRBJ1-2; maybe TRBD1 (5 bases). V shed 0 bases and J shed 3 bases, with 12 bases lying between them. This CDR3 is built from 15 residues. The germline CDR1 and CDR2 sequences are SGHRS and YFSETQ. The DNA of the CDR3 is TGCGCCAGCAGCTTGGAATATGGGGCAGACTATGGCTACACCTTC. Translating it yields CASSLEYGADYGYTF.

The chain has TRBV3-1 (or the pseudogene TRBV3-2) and TRBJ1-4; 9 nucleotides line up with TRBD1. This CDR3 region has 16 residues. The V and J ends lost 4 bases and 1 base, in that order; junction bases with no gene match: 4. CDR1 and CDR2 from the germline V gene are LGHDT and YNNKEL (reference sequence). The chain's CDR3 is CASSPGQGLTNEKLFF. The CDR3 DNA is TGTGCCAGCAGCCCAGGACAGGGGCTAACTAATGAAAAACTGTTTTTT.

The chain has TRBV5-6 and TRBJ1-2; D is possibly TRBD1 (5 bases). Deletions cut 6 bases from V and 4 bases from J, with 25 bases between. The CDR3 consists of 17 residues. Germline CDR1 reads SGHDT; CDR2 reads YYEEEE. The CDR3, as DNA: TGTGCCAGCACCCCCCAAGGGCAGGGCCGGGGACTCTATGGCTACACCTTC. This translates into CASTPQGQGRGLYGYTF.

The chain employs TRBV6-5 and TRBJ1-1, with TRBD1 identical over 7 bases. The CDR3 runs to 12 residues. V lost 5 bases, J lost 3 bases, and 0 bases stayed unmatched. The germline gives CDR1 MNHEY, CDR2 SVGAGI. The CDR3 spells CASSTGDTEAFF. The CDR3 DNA follows: TGTGCCAGCAGTACAGGGGACACTGAAGCTTTCTTT.

The V gene is TRBV24-1, the J gene TRBJ2-2; D not certain. Trimming pared 4 bases from V and 5 bases from J, leaving 10 bases between. CDR1 and CDR2 (germline): KGHDR, SFDVKD. The length of the CDR3 is 14 residues. For the CDR3, the DNA is TGTGCCACCAGTGACCCTCATACTACCGGGGAGCTGTTTTTT. It translates to CATSDPHTTGELFF.

This rearrangement joins TRBV14 to TRBJ1-6, with D possibly being TRBD1 (6 bases). Trimming left V 4 bases short and J 6 bases short, with 13 bases between. CDR3 length: 15 amino acids. Germline loops: CDR1 SGHDN, CDR2 FVKESK. CDR3 DNA sequence: TGTGCCAGCAGCCCAGGTCAGGGGATTAATTCACCCCTCCACTTT. Translating gives CASSPGQGINSPLHF.

The chain recombines TRBV7-3 with TRBJ2-3; no clear D gene. The CDR3 runs 12 residues. The V gene lost 4 bases and the J gene lost 6 bases, with 8 bases spanning the gap. Germline CDR1 reads SGHTA; CDR2 reads FQGTGA. The CDR3 region has the DNA TGTGCCAGCAGCTCTAGTGCCGATACGCAGTATTTT. It is translated as CASSSSADTQYF.

V and J are TRBV4-3 and TRBJ1-2; a possible D gene is TRBD1 (5 bases). The V gene lost 0 bases and the J gene lost 7 bases, with 15 bases spanning the gap. This CDR3 is built from 15 residues. Germline-derived CDR1 and CDR2 are LGHNA and YSLEER. As DNA, the CDR3 is TGCGCCAGCAGCCAAGATCGGGGAGGGGAGGTTGGCTACACCTTC. This codes for CASSQDRGGEVGYTF.

The V and J genes are TRBV6-2 or TRBV6-3 and TRBJ2-2; D is ambiguous. Germline V gives CDR1 MNHEY, CDR2 SVGEGT. This CDR3 is 13 amino acids long. Trimming took 3 bases from V and 4 from J, leaving 6 bases between them. The CDR3 nucleotides are TGTGCCAGCAGTTATCTGAGCACCGGGGAGCTGTTTTTT. Protein: CASSYLSTGELFF.

The rearrangement joins TRBV24-1 to TRBJ1-6; 7 nucleotides match TRBD1. The CDR3 extends over 15 amino acids. CDR1 is KGHDR and CDR2 is SFDVKD in the germline V gene. J gave up 9 bases and V 2 bases, and 6 bases lay outside the gene matches. As DNA, the CDR3 is TGTGCCACCAGTGATTCACGGACAGGTAGTTCACCCCTCCACTTT. Its translation is CATSDSRTGSSPLHF.

The genes are TRBV5-1 and TRBJ2-5; D not certain. V shed 0 bases and J shed 3 bases, with 6 bases lying between them. CDR1 and CDR2 (germline): SGHRS, YFSETQ. The CDR3 spans 13 residues. CDR3 sequence reads: CASSLVPEETQYF. CDR3 DNA: TGCGCCAGCAGCTTGGTTCCTGAAGAGACCCAGTACTTC.

The chain recombines TRBV6-1 with TRBJ1-4; 9 bases are shared with TRBD1. Germline V gene data show CDR1 as MNHNS and CDR2 as SASEGT. Unmatched junction bases numbered 3, after V lost 6 bases and J lost 4 bases. This CDR3 has 14 amino acids. CDR3 nucleotide sequence: TGTGCCAGCAGATACAGGGGGCTTAATGAAAAACTGTTTTTT. Its translation is CASRYRGLNEKLFF.

The chain couples TRBV12-3 or TRBV12-4 to TRBJ1-5; D is undetermined. The CDR3 length is 12 residues. Trimming removed 3 bases at V and 9 bases at J, with 9 bases between. This CDR3 reads CASSFRVGPQHF. In DNA form, the CDR3 reads TGTGCCAGCAGTTTTAGAGTCGGGCCCCAGCATTTT.

In its sample, this clone was seen a few times. The genes are TRBV11-3 and TRBJ2-1, with a tentative D call TRBD2 (5 bases). The CDR3 is made up of 13 amino acids. Deletions cut 4 bases from V and 4 bases from J, with 8 bases between. Germline V CDR1 and CDR2: SGHNT, YENEEA. The CDR3 sequence: CASSSGVYNEQFF. The CDR3 bases are TGTGCCAGCAGCTCCGGGGTGTACAATGAGCAGTTCTTC. The full variable domain, with the rest looked up from reference TRBV11-3 and TRBJ2-1, is EAGVVQSPRYKIIEKKQPVAFWCNPISGHNTLYWYLQNLGQGPELLIRYENEEAVDDSQLPKDRFSAERLKGVDSTLKIQPAELGDSAVYLCASSSGVYNEQFFGPGTRLTVL.

This chain connects TRBV27 to TRBJ2-7, with a tentative D call TRBD1 (5 bases). Trimming removed 4 bases at V and 4 bases at J, with 11 bases between. CDR3 length: 13 amino acids. Germline-derived CDR1 and CDR2 are MNHEY and SMNVEV (reference sequence). The CDR3 region is CASSWGRWYEQYF. In DNA form, the CDR3 reads TGTGCCAGCAGTTGGGGCAGGTGGTACGAGCAGTACTTC.

This clone has a count of ten or more. The genes are TRBV27 and TRBJ1-6; 7 bases align to TRBD1. After removal of 4 bases from V and 9 bases from J, the junction contained 6 bases not matched to a gene. The CDR3 is 14 residues long. Germline CDR1 is MNHEY and CDR2 is SMNVEV (reference sequence). As DNA, the CDR3 is TGTGCCAGCAGTTCAGGGGGTTCTTCTTCACCCCTCCACTTT. The encoded protein is CASSSGGSSSPLHF.

The J gene is TRBJ1-3, the V gene TRBV7-8; D gene ambiguous. V was shortened by 5 bases and J by 0 bases, with 20 bases between the two germline ends. Germline CDR1 and CDR2: SGHVS and FQNEAQ. This CDR3 has 18 residues. Here the CDR3 reads CASSPRGGGQSSGNTIYF. The CDR3 nucleotides are TGTGCCAGCAGCCCGAGAGGTGGAGGGCAGAGCTCTGGAAACACCATATATTTT.

The rearrangement uses TRBV6-2 or TRBV6-3 and TRBJ1-2; 8 bases are shared with TRBD1. CDR1 MNHEY and CDR2 SVGEGT come from the germline V gene. The trim removed 0 bases at V and 5 bases at J, leaving 5 bases unmatched. The CDR3 totals 15 residues. Written as DNA, the CDR3 is TGTGCCAGCAGTTACTCGGCACAGGGGGAGTATGGCTACACCTTC. It encodes CASSYSAQGEYGYTF.